This TCR beta chain was sequenced during a study of OX40 agonist ivuxolimab in advanced cancers. Study-wide points: Low normalized T-cell clonal expansion was additionally recorded for some nonresponders.

Trimming shortened V by 0 bases and J by 1 base, and 10 bases separated the two germline ends. Germline V gives CDR1 SGHRS, CDR2 YFSETQ. The CDR3 length is 15 residues. With autoimmune disease history or systemic immunosuppression, patients were excluded. The data were produced by immunoSEQ multiplex PCR, yet TCRdb's version contains in-frame clones alone and is incomplete. The table lists about 85,000 clones, about 86% of them singletons, with roughly 2.1% in the top ten. Note on this clone: The antigen remains undetermined.

This clonotype originated in an adult with an advanced solid tumor such as melanoma, head and neck, liver or kidney cancer. The V gene is TRBV5-1, the J gene TRBJ1-1, with D unclear. Sequences were derived from CD4+ or CD8+ T cells sorted from blood, sampled in a trial of the OX40 agonist ivuxolimab. The CDR3 is CASSLDRLTNTEAFF. CDR3 DNA sequence: TGCGCCAGCAGCTTGGACAGACTGACGAACACTGAAGCTTTCTTT.